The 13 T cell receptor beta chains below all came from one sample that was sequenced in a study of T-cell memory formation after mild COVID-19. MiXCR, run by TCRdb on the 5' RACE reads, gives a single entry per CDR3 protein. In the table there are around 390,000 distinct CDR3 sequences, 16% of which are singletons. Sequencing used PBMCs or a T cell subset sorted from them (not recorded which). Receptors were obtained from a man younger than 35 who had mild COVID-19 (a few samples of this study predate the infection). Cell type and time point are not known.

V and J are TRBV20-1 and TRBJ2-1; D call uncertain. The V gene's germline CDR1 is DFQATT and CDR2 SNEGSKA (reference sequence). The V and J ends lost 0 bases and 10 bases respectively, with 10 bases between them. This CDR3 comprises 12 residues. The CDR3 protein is CSARDDGFEQFF. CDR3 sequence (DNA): TGCAGTGCTAGAGATGACGGCTTCGAGCAGTTCTTC.

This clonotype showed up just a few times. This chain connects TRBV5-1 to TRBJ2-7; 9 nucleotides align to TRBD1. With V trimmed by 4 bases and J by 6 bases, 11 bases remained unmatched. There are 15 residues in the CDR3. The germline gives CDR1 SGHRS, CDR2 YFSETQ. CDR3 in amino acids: CASSRSGTGSVEQYF. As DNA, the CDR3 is TGCGCCAGCAGCCGTTCCGGGACAGGGTCTGTCGAGCAGTACTTC.

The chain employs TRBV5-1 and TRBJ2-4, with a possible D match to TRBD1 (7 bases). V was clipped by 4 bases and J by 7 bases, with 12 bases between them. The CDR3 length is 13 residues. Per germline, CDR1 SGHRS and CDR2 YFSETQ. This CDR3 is CASSPTGRNIQYF. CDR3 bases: TGCGCCAGCAGCCCGACAGGGAGGAACATTCAGTACTTC.

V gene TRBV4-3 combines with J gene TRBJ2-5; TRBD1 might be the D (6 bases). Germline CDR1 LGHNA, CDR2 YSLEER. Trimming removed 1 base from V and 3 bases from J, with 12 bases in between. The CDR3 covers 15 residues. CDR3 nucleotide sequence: TGCGCCAGCAGCCAAGGAACAGGGATGGAAGAGACCCAGTACTTC. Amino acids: CASSQGTGMEETQYF.

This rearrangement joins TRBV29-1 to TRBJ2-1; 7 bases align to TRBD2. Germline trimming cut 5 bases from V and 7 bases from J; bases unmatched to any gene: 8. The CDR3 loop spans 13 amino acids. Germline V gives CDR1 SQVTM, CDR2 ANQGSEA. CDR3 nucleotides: TGCAGCGTTACCTTGGGGGGGACGAATGAGCAGTTCTTC. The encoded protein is CSVTLGGTNEQFF.

The DNA for the CDR3 is TGTGCCAGCAGCTTAGTAGTGACAGGAGGAAACACCATATATTTT. This gives the protein CASSLVVTGGNTIYF. The V and J genes are TRBV7-2 and TRBJ1-3, with a tentative D call TRBD1 (6 bases). From germline, CDR1 is SGHTA and CDR2 FQGNSA. V gave up 1 base and J gave up 4 bases, with 11 bases separating them. The CDR3 is made up of 15 amino acids.

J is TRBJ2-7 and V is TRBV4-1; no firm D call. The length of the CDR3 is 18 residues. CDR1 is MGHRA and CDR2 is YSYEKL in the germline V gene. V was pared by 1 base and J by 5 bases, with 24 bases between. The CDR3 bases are TGCGCCAGCAGCCAAGCAGGTAACCCCCACCTAACTTGGGACGAGCAGTACTTC. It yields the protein CASSQAGNPHLTWDEQYF.

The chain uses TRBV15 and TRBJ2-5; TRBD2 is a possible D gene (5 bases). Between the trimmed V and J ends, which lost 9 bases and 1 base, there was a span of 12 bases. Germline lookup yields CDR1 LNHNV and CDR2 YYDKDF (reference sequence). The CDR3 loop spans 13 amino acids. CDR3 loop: CATTQRTQETQYF. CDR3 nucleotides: TGTGCCACGACCCAGCGGACCCAAGAGACCCAGTACTTC.

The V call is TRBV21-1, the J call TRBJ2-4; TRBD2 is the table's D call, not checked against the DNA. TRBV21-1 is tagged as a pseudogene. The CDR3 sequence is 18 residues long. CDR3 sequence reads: CASSKLSVLRESKNIQYF. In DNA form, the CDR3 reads TGTGCCAGCAGCAAATTATCTGTTCTGAGGGAATCCAAAAACATTCAGTACTTC.

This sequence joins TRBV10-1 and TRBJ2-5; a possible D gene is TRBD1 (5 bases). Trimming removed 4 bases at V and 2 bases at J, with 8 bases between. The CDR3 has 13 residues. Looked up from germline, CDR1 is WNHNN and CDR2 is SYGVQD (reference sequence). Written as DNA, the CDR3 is TGCGCCAGCAGTGCCCAGGGACAAGAGACCCAGTACTTC. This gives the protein CASSAQGQETQYF.

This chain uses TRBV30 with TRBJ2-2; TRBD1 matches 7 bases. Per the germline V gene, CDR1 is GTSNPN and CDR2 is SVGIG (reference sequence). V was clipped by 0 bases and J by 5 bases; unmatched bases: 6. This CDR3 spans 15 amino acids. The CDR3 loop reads CAWSVTRGSTGELFF. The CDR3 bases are TGTGCCTGGAGTGTAACCAGGGGGAGTACCGGGGAGCTGTTTTTT.

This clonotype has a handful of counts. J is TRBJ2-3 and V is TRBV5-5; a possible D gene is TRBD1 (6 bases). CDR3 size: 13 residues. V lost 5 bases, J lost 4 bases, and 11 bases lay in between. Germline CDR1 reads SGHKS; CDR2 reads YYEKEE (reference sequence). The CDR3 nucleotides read TGTGCCAGCAGTAGAGGGACACCAGATACGCAGTATTTT. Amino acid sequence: CASSRGTPDTQYF.

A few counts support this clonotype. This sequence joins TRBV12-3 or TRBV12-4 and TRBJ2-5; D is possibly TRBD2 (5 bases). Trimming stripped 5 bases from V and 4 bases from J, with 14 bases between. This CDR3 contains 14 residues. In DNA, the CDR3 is TGTGCCAGCAGTCCTACTAGGACGTCAGAGACCCAGTACTTC. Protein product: CASSPTRTSETQYF.